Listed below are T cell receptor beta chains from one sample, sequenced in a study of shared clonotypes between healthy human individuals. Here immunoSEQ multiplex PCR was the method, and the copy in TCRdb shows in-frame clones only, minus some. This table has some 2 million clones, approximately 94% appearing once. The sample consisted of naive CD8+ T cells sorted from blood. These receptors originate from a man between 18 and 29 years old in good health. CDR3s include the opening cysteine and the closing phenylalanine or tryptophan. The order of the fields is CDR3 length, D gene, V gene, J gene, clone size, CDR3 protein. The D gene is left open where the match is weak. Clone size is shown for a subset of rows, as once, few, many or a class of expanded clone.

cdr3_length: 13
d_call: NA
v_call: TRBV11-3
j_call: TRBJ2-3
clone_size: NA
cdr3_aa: CASSLGGADTQYF

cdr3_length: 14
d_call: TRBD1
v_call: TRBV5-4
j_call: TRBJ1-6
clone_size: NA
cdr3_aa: CASSQGQGYSPLHF

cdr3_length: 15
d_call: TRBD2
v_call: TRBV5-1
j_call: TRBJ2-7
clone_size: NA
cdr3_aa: CASSPEPGTNYEQYF

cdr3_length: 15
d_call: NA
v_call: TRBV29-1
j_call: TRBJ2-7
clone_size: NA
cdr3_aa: CSVELRDQEDYEQYF

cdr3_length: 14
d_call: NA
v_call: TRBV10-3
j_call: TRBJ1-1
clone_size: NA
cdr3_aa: CAISESKARTEAFF

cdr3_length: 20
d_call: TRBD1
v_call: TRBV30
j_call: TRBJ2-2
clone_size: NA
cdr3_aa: CAWSETGTGEGIAWAGELFF

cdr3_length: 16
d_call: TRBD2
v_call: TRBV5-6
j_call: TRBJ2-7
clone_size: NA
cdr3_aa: CASSQILADLYYEQYF

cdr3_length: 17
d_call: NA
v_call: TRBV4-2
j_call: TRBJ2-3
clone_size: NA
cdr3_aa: CASSQDMASASTDTQYF

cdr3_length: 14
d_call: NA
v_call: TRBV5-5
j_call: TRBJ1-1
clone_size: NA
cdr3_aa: CASSLGREGTEAFF

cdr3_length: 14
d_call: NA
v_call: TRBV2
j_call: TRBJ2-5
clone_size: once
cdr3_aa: CASSWGPFQETQYF

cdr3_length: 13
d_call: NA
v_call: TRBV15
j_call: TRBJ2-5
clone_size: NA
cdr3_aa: CATSWPYQETQYF

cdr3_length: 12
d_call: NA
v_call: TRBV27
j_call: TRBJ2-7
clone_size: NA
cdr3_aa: CASSQIPYEQYF

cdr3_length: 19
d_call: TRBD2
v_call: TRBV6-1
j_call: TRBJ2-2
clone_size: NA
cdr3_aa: CASSDNAGGLAAGTGELFF

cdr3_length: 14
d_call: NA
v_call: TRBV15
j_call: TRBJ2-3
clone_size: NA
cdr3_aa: CATSRDGSTDTQYF

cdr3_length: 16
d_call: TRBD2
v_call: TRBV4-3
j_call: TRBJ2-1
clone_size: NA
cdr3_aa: CASSQDGLAAMGEQFF

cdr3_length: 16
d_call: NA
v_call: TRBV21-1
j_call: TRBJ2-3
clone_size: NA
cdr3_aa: CASSTSGQGFTDTQYF

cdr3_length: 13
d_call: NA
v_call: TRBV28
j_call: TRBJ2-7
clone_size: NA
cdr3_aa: CASSSTDSYEQYF

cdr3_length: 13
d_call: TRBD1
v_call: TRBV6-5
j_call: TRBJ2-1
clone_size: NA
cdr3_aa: CASSYGLGGEQFF

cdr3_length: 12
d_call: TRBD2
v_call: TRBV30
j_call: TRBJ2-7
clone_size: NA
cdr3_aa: CAWEAGGYEQYF

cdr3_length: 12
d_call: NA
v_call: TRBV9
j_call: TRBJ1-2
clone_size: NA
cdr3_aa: CASSVAGSGYTF

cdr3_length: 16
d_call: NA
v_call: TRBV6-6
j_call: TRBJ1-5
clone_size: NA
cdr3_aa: CASSFNAQGSNQPQHF

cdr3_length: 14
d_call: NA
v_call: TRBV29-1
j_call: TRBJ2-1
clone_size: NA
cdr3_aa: CSVYIGGAYNEQFF

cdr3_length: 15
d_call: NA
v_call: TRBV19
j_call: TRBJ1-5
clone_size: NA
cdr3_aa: CASSIMGEGNQPQHF

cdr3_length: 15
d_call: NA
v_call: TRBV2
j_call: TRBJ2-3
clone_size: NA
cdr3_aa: CASSPGPESTDTQYF

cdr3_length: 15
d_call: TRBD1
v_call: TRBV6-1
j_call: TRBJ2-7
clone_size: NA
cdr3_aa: CASSIRDRVPYEQYF

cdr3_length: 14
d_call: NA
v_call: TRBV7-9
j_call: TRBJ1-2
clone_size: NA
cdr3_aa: CASSLDSGGPGYTF

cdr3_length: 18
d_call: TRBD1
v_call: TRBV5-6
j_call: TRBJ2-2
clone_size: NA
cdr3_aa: CASSATLEQGARTGELFF

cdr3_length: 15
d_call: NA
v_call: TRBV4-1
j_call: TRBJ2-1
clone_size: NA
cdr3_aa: CASGGAAGMYNEQFF

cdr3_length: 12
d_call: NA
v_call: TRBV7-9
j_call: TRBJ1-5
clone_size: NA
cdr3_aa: CASSSGIQPQHF

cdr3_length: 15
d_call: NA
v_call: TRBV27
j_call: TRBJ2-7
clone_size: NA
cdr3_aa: CASREYQGNLYEQYF

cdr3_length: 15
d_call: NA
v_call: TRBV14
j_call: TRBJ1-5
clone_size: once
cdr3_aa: CASSFLRGLNQPQHF

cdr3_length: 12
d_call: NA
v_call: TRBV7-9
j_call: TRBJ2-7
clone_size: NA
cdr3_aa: CASSLVRDEQYF

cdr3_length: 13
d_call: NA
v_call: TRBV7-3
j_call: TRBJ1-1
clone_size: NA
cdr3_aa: CASSLTTGTEAFF

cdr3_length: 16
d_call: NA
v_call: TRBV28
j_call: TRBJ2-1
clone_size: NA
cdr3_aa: CASSYSAETFYNEQFF

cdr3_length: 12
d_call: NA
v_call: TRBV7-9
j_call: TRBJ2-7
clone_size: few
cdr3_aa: CASSFQGYEQYF

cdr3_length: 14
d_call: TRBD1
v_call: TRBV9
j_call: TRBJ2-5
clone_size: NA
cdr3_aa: CASSAQGLQETQYF

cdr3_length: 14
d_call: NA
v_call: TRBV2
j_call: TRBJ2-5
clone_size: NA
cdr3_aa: CASSERVRQETQYF

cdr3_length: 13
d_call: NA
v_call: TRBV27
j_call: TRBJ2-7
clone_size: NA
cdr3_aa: CASSPGYYYEQYF

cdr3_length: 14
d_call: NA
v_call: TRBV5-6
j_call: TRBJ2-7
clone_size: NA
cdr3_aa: CASSLGAVHYEQYF

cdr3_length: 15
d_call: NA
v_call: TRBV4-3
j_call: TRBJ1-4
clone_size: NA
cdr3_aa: CASSQETGFLFELFF

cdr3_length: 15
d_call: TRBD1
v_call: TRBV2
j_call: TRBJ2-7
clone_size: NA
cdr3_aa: CASSLGQAISYEQYF

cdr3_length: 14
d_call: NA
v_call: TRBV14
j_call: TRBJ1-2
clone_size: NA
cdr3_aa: CASSQEGKTLGYTF

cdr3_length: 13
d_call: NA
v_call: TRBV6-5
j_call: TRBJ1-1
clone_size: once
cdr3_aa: CASRGMRDAEAFF

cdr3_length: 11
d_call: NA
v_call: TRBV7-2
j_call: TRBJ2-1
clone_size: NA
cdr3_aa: CASSTGNEQFF

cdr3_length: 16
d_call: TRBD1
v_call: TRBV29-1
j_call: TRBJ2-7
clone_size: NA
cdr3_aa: CSVEGGTGTGVYEQYF

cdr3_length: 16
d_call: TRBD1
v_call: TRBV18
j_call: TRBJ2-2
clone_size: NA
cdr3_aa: CASSPPDRGGTGELFF

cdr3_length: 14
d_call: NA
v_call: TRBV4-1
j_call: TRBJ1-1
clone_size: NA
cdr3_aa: CASSQERVNTEAFF

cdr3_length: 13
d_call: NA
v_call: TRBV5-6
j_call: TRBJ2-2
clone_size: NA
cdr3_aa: CASSLGEGGELFF

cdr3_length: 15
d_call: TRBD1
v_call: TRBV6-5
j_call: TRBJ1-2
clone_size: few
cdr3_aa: CASSYSGTDSYGYTF

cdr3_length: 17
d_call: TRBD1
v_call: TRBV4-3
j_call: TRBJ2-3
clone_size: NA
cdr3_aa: CASSQASGTGAVYTQYF

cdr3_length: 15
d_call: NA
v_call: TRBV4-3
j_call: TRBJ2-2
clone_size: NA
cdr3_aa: CASSQMIGETGELFF

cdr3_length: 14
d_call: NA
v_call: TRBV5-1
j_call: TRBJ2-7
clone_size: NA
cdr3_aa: CASSLVAGAYEQYF

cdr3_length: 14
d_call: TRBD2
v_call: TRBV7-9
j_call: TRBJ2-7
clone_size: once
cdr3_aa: CASSVYGTSYEQYF

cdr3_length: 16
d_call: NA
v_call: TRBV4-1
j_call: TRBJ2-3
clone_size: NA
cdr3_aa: CASSQDPPQAADTQYF

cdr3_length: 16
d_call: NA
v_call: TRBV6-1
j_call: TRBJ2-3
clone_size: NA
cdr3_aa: CASSEALEPSTDTQYF